This TCR beta chain came from a study of blood T cell repertoires in COVID-19. Study details: Samples came from the United States, Italy and Spain, spanning acute and convalescent COVID-19. In each case, the material was cDNA or gDNA derived from T cells, B-cell-depleted T cells, or PBMCs.

This clone was recorded once. Per the original data handling: Reference gene primer amplification gave estimated nucleated cell counts. Repertoires were generated with immunoSEQ multiplex PCR, while TCRdb's copy carries only in-frame clones and drops some. V, J and clone size were drawn from that table, and D and trimming were deduced from the DNA. In the table there are 50,000 to 75,000 clones, roughly 92% of which are singletons. Germline V gene data show CDR1 as MNHEY and CDR2 as SVGAGI. The CDR3 runs 12 residues. The V end lost 7 bases, the J end lost 1 base, and 4 bases lay between the germline ends.

The chain carries TRBV6-5 and TRBJ2-2; D remains ambiguous. This TCR was recovered from a man between 65 and 85 years old with active COVID-19. The sequencing sample was made of peripheral blood. As DNA, the CDR3 is TGTGCCAGCACGAGGAACACCGGGGAGCTGTTTTTT. Protein: CASTRNTGELFF.